Sequencing of this T cell receptor beta chain was carried out in a study of blood T cell repertoires in COVID-19. The CDR3 is made up of 12 amino acids. Per germline, CDR1 MDHEN and CDR2 SYDVKM. V was pared by 4 bases and J by 7 bases, with 3 bases of the junction left unmatched. Libraries were prepared by immunoSEQ multiplex PCR; TCRdb keeps only in-frame clonotypes and omits some of them. In the table there are around 200,000 clones, over 75% of which are singletons. Sequences were obtained from peripheral blood. This clonotype was sampled from a human donor in a cohort sampled during active COVID-19. The rearrangement joins TRBV28 to TRBJ1-2, with 7 bases matching TRBD1. CDR3 loop: CASSSQGGGYTF. CDR3 coding DNA: TGTGCCAGCAGTTCGCAGGGGGGTGGCTACACCTTC.